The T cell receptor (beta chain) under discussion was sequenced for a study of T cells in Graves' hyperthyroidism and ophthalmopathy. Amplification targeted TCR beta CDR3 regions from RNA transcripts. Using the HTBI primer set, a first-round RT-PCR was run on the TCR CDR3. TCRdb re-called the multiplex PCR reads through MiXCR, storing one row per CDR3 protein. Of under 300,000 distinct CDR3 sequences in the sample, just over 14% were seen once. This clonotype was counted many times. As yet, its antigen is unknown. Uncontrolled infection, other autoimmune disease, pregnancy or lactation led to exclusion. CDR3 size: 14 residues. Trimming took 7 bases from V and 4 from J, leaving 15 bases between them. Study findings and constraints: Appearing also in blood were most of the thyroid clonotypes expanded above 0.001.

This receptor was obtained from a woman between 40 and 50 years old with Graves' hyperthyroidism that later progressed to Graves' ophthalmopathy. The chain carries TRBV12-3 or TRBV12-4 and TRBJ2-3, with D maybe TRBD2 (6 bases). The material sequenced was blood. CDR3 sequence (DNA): TGTGCCAGCAACGCGGGGAAACTCCCAGATACGCAGTATTTT. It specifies CASNAGKLPDTQYF.